This T cell receptor (beta chain) was documented in a study of vaccination effects on CD4 cells after COVID-19. At the level of the study: At 16 days and one week before vaccination, a couple of convalescent patients gave samples.

The data were produced by immunoSEQ multiplex PCR, yet TCRdb's version contains in-frame clones alone and is incomplete. The top ten clones hold roughly 30% of a sample with under 55,000 clones, 60% to 75% of them seen once. Expansion with viral peptide pools was applied to antigen-specific CD4+ T cells by the ViraFEST assay prior to sequencing. Researchers isolated CD4+ T cells once approximately eleven days of culture had elapsed. According to PCR results, the person was infected with SARS-CoV-2 between March and December 2020. Notes on this clone: Its target is not known.

This specimen was CD4+ T cells from PBMCs cultured with a peptide pool, taken before COVID-19 vaccination. This TCR came from a human donor who had a prior SARS-CoV-2 infection.

Here the CDR3 reads CAWSGPLGGSVGELFF. The CDR3 DNA reads as TGTGCCTGGAGTGGCCCGTTGGGCGGGAGTGTCGGGGAGCTGTTTTTT. The chain uses TRBV30 and TRBJ2-2, with 7 bases lining up with TRBD2. Germline V gene sequence: CDR1 GTSNPN, CDR2 SVGIG (reference sequence). V was pared by 1 base and J by 7 bases, with 12 bases of the junction left unmatched. This CDR3 contains 16 residues.